A selection of T cell receptor beta chains follows, all from one sample in a study of blood T cell repertoires in COVID-19. Sequenced by immunoSEQ multiplex PCR; TCRdb stores in-frame clones only, minus some. The sample includes some 230,000 clones, approximately 84% of them seen just once. Source material: peripheral blood. The receptors come from a man aged 50-59 years who had recovered from COVID-19. CDR3s include the opening cysteine and the closing phenylalanine or tryptophan. Fields, in order: D gene, J gene, V gene, clone size, CDR3 length, CDR3 DNA, CDR3 protein. The D gene is left open where the match is weak. Where a row states a size, it is once, few, many or the class of an expanded clone; other rows omit it.

- | TRBJ2-1 | TRBV28 | - | 12 | TGTGCCAGCAGAACCTACAGCGGAGAGCAGTTCTTC | CASRTYSGEQFF
- | TRBJ2-5 | TRBV19 | - | 15 | TGTGCCAGTAGTGCTTCCTGGGGCCGTAGGGAGACCCAGTACTTC | CASSASWGRRETQYF
- | TRBJ2-7 | TRBV28 | - | 14 | TGTGCCAGCAGTTTAGACATGGACTCCTACGAGCAGTACTTC | CASSLDMDSYEQYF
TRBD2 | TRBJ2-1 | TRBV15 | - | 20 | TGTGCCACCAGCAGAGATGGACTAGCGGGAGTGCTGTTATCCTACAATGAGCAGTTCTTC | CATSRDGLAGVLLSYNEQFF
- | TRBJ2-5 | TRBV3-1/TRBV3-2 | - | 14 | TGTGCCAGCAGCCAAGAATCGTACCAAGAGACCCAGTACTTC | CASSQESYQETQYF
TRBD1 | TRBJ1-5 | TRBV27 | - | 14 | TGTGCCAGCAGCCTGACAGGGAACAATCAGCCCCAGCATTTT | CASSLTGNNQPQHF
TRBD1 | TRBJ1-1 | TRBV6-5 | once | 13 | TGTGCCAGCAGAAGGGACAGAGCCACTGAAGCTTTCTTT | CASRRDRATEAFF
TRBD2 | TRBJ2-7 | TRBV11-3 | - | 20 | TGTGCCAGCAGCTTAGGGTATAGGACTAGCGGGAGGAGGACCTCCTACGAGCAGTACTTC | CASSLGYRTSGRRTSYEQYF
TRBD2 | TRBJ2-2 | TRBV6-5 | - | 15 | TGTGCCAGCAGGGAGCCTACTAGCGGCCCCGGGGAGCTGTTTTTT | CASREPTSGPGELFF
TRBD2 | TRBJ2-7 | TRBV4-1 | - | 17 | TGCGCCAGCAGCCAGGAATTGGAGACTAGCGGGAGTTACGAGCAGTACTTC | CASSQELETSGSYEQYF
- | TRBJ2-2 | TRBV2 | - | 15 | TGTGCCAGCAGTCCTGATCGGGGGTACACCGGGGAGCTGTTTTTT | CASSPDRGYTGELFF
- | TRBJ1-2 | TRBV19 | - | 13 | TGTGCCAGTAGGAGGGAGCAAAGATATGGCTACACCTTC | CASRREQRYGYTF
- | TRBJ2-5 | TRBV10-2 | - | 14 | TGCGCCAGCAGTGAGTTAGGGAGCAGAGAGACCCAGTACTTC | CASSELGSRETQYF
TRBD1 | TRBJ1-1 | TRBV13 | - | 13 | TGTGCCAGCAGCTTACAGGGGGGCACTGAAGCTTTCTTT | CASSLQGGTEAFF
- | TRBJ1-2 | TRBV19 | - | 17 | TGTGCCAGCATCGGATCTAAACAGGCGAGTGTACGGTATGGCTACACCTTC | CASIGSKQASVRYGYTF
TRBD2 | TRBJ2-2 | TRBV28 | - | 17 | TGTGCCAGCAGTTTTCCCAGGCTAGCGGCGAACACCGGGGAGCTGTTTTTT | CASSFPRLAANTGELFF
- | TRBJ2-7 | TRBV7-6 | - | 15 | TGTGCCAGCAGCTTAGATGGTGTGGAGGCCTACGAGCAGTACTTC | CASSLDGVEAYEQYF
- | TRBJ1-2 | TRBV19 | - | 13 | TGTGCCAGTAGCAACTTAGCTAACTATGGCTACACCTTC | CASSNLANYGYTF
TRBD2 | TRBJ2-1 | TRBV5-4 | - | 16 | TGTGCCAGCAGCCCCAATATCGGGACTACTTACAATGAGCAGTTCTTC | CASSPNIGTTYNEQFF